A selection of T cell receptor beta chains follows, all from one sample in a study of patients and donors after allogeneic stem cell transplantation. Using its own MiXCR run on the RT-PCR reads, TCRdb lists one record per CDR3 protein. The sample includes some 92,000 distinct CDR3 sequences, around 48% of them seen just once. The sequenced sample was blood, either unsorted or a sorted T cell fraction (not recorded which). Every receptor here comes from a human donor who was either an allogeneic HSCT recipient or a stem cell or donor lymphocyte infusion donor (not recorded which). It is not recorded whose cells these are; they may come from a transplant donor. CDR3s include the opening cysteine and the closing phenylalanine or tryptophan. D genes are given only for firm matches. Some rows mark clone size as missing; the rest say once, few, many or name a class of expanded clone.

size,D,V,J,DNA,CDR3
NA,NA,TRBV27,TRBJ1-5,TGTGCCAGCAGTGCCAGGCGGGACATCAATCAGCCCCAGCATTTT,CASSARRDINQPQHF
NA,NA,TRBV11-2,TRBJ1-3,TGTGCCAGCAGCTTAGGTTCCACTGGAAACACCATATATTTT,CASSLGSTGNTIYF
NA,NA,TRBV6-6,TRBJ2-7,TGTGCCACCCCGCTTGACTTTGGGGAAAACTCCTACGAGCAGTACTTC,CATPLDFGENSYEQYF
few,NA,TRBV20-1,TRBJ1-3,TGCAGTGCTCGACGCACGGCTAGGGGAAACACCATATATTTT,CSARRTARGNTIYF
NA,NA,TRBV7-3,TRBJ1-1,TGTGCCAGCAGCTTTGTAGAAAGGGCTATGAACACTGAAGCTTTCTTT,CASSFVERAMNTEAFF
few,NA,TRBV19,TRBJ1-2,TGTGCCAGTAGTATGCCCGGGGCGCACTATGGCTACACCTTC,CASSMPGAHYGYTF
NA,NA,TRBV12-3/TRBV12-4,TRBJ1-5,TGTGCCAGCACCCAGCGGGTTCTCGGCAATCAGCCCCAGCATTTT,CASTQRVLGNQPQHF
NA,NA,TRBV12-3/TRBV12-4,TRBJ1-5,TGTGCCAGCAGGGACAGCTACAATCAGCCCCAGCATTTT,CASRDSYNQPQHF
NA,TRBD1,TRBV12-3/TRBV12-4,TRBJ1-3,TGTGCCAGCAGCCACGCCATACAGGGGCTCGAGGGAGGAAACACCATATATTTT,CASSHAIQGLEGGNTIYF
NA,NA,TRBV4-2,TRBJ1-1,TGTGCCAGCAGCCAAGCACAGGGAGCTCCGACTGAAGCTTTCTTT,CASSQAQGAPTEAFF
few,NA,TRBV27,TRBJ2-1,TGTGCCAGCAGTTCCACCAACGCTTGGAATTACAATGAGCAGTTCTTC,CASSSTNAWNYNEQFF
NA,NA,TRBV12-3/TRBV12-4,TRBJ1-6,TGTGCCAGCAGCCCGGTGCTGGGACGGGTAAATTCACCCCTCCACTTT,CASSPVLGRVNSPLHF
NA,TRBD2,TRBV6-1,TRBJ2-1,TGTGCCAGCCCCTCTCGACTAGCGGGAGGAGACAATGAGCAGTTCTTC,CASPSRLAGGDNEQFF
few,NA,TRBV20-1,TRBJ1-1,TGCAGTGCTAGAAGGCAGGGTACCACTGAAGCTTTCTTT,CSARRQGTTEAFF
NA,NA,TRBV4-3,TRBJ1-6,TGCGCCAGCAGCCAAGCGGAGGCAGCGTATAATTCACCCCTCCACTTT,CASSQAEAAYNSPLHF
NA,TRBD2,TRBV9,TRBJ2-1,TGTGCCAGCAGCCTAGGGACTAGCGGGATCTATGAGCAGTTCTTC,CASSLGTSGIYEQFF
NA,TRBD2,TRBV27,TRBJ2-4,TGTGCCAGCAGCACAACCTCCGGGACTACAAAAAACATTCAGTACTTC,CASSTTSGTTKNIQYF
NA,NA,TRBV4-3,TRBJ1-2,TGCGCCAGCAGCCAAGAATTTCCGGCAGGGGCACATAACTATGGCTACACCTTC,CASSQEFPAGAHNYGYTF
NA,NA,TRBV6-5,TRBJ1-2,TGTGCCAGCAAGGCGACCCTCCCTCCCGGCTATGGCTACACCTTC,CASKATLPPGYGYTF
few,TRBD1,TRBV7-2,TRBJ1-5,TGTGCCAGCAGCTCGGACAGGTGGGCCTACAATCAGCCCCAGCATTTT,CASSSDRWAYNQPQHF
few,NA,TRBV5-6,TRBJ1-2,TGTGCCAGCAGCTTAGATACGGGAGATGGCTACACCTTC,CASSLDTGDGYTF
few,NA,TRBV13,TRBJ1-2,TGTGCCAGCAGCTTTAACGGTAGGAAGGGCTACACCTTC,CASSFNGRKGYTF
NA,TRBD2,TRBV7-2,TRBJ2-5,TGTGCCAGCAGCTTTATCGGGAGGGGGTCATTGGAGACCCAGTACTTC,CASSFIGRGSLETQYF
few,NA,TRBV12-3/TRBV12-4,TRBJ1-6,TGTGCCAGCAGCCGACAAAGCTATAATTCACCCCTCCACTTT,CASSRQSYNSPLHF
once,NA,TRBV6-5,TRBJ1-1,TGTGCCAGCAGTTACTTCATGATGAACACTGAAGCTTTCTTT,CASSYFMMNTEAFF
NA,NA,TRBV6-6,TRBJ1-3,TGTGCCAGCAGCGAGGCAAACACCATATATTTT,CASSEANTIYF
NA,TRBD1,TRBV20-1,TRBJ1-1,TGCAGTGTCGTGGACAGGGGCTACATGAACACTGAAGCTTTCTTT,CSVVDRGYMNTEAFF
NA,NA,TRBV6-5,TRBJ1-1,TGTGCCAGCAGCTATCAGCGGCCATCTATGAACACTGAAGCTTTCTTT,CASSYQRPSMNTEAFF
NA,NA,TRBV29-1,TRBJ2-6,TGCAGCGTATCTGGGGCCAACGTCCTGACTTTC,CSVSGANVLTF
few,TRBD1,TRBV6-5,TRBJ1-2,TGTGCCAGCAGTCTCTCGACAGGGCTTCTATATGGCTACACCTTC,CASSLSTGLLYGYTF
NA,NA,TRBV7-9,TRBJ1-4,TGTGCCAGCAGCTTAGCGGTCCCTTCTGAAAAACTGTTTTTT,CASSLAVPSEKLFF
NA,NA,TRBV15,TRBJ2-1,TGTGCCACCAGCAGAATAGACAGGGAGCAGTTCTTC,CATSRIDREQFF
NA,NA,TRBV7-3,TRBJ1-1,TGTGCCAGCAGCTTAACTCATCGGGGGTTGAACACTGAAGCTTTCTTT,CASSLTHRGLNTEAFF
few,NA,TRBV9,TRBJ1-5,TGTGCCAGCAGCGGCGACAGCAATCAGCCCCAGCATTTT,CASSGDSNQPQHF
NA,NA,TRBV27,TRBJ1-4,TGTGCCAGCAGTCGAGCAGGAGGGCCTAATGAAAAACTGTTTTTT,CASSRAGGPNEKLFF
NA,TRBD1,TRBV4-2,TRBJ1-4,TGTGCCAGCAGCCATACATCTGGACGGACAGGGATCGGAAATGAAAAACTGTTTTTT,CASSHTSGRTGIGNEKLFF
NA,NA,TRBV15,TRBJ2-1,TGTGCCACCAGCAGATCTCTAGCCCTATGGGGGGAGCAGTTCTTC,CATSRSLALWGEQFF
NA,NA,TRBV12-3/TRBV12-4,TRBJ1-1,TGTGCCAGCGACGAGGACACGAACACTGAAGCTTTCTTT,CASDEDTNTEAFF
NA,TRBD1,TRBV7-6,TRBJ1-6,TGTGCCAGCAGCTTGGGGGGACAGGGCCTGGATTCACCCCTCCACTTT,CASSLGGQGLDSPLHF
NA,TRBD1,TRBV27,TRBJ1-5,TGTGCCAGCAGTCCCCGGACAGGGTGGGATCAGCCCCAGCATTTT,CASSPRTGWDQPQHF
NA,NA,TRBV20-1,TRBJ1-1,TGCAGTGCTTCCGCGGAGGGGGGAACTGAAGCTTTCTTT,CSASAEGGTEAFF
NA,NA,TRBV12-3/TRBV12-4,TRBJ1-2,TGTGCCAGCAGGGTGGACAGTACTAACTATGGCTACACCTTC,CASRVDSTNYGYTF
NA,NA,TRBV3-1,TRBJ1-2,TGTGCCAGCAGCCCGACGGGGCCGTATGGCTACACCTTC,CASSPTGPYGYTF
NA,NA,TRBV7-9,TRBJ1-1,TGTGCCAGCAGCTTAGGGGCGGTCATGAACACTGAAGCTTTCTTT,CASSLGAVMNTEAFF
NA,TRBD1,TRBV4-1,TRBJ1-2,TGCGCCAGCAGCCGAACCCAAGGAGCCGACAGGGAAACTAACTATGGCTACACCTTC,CASSRTQGADRETNYGYTF
few,NA,TRBV6-2/TRBV6-3,TRBJ1-5,TGTGCCAGCACCACAGGAGAGGGACAGCCCCAGCATTTT,CASTTGEGQPQHF
few,NA,TRBV20-1,TRBJ2-1,TGCAGTGCTAGAGATGCGGGATGGGACAATGAGCAGTTCTTC,CSARDAGWDNEQFF
NA,NA,TRBV12-3/TRBV12-4,TRBJ2-2,TGTGCCAGCAGTTCCGCCGTTATTGGGGAGCTGTTTTTT,CASSSAVIGELFF
NA,NA,TRBV28,TRBJ1-3,TGTGCCAGCAGTCCCTGGGGCACCGTCAATGGAAACACCATATATTTT,CASSPWGTVNGNTIYF
NA,NA,TRBV10-3,TRBJ1-1,TGTGCCATCAGTGTATCCCAACAGATGAACACTGAAGCTTTCTTT,CAISVSQQMNTEAFF
NA,NA,TRBV7-9,TRBJ2-3,TGTGCCAGCAGCTTTCGGGAGCGACTCGATTTTAGCACAGATACGCAGTATTTT,CASSFRERLDFSTDTQYF
few,TRBD1,TRBV12-3/TRBV12-4,TRBJ1-2,TGTGCCAGCAGTTCGGGACAGGGGGGCTACACCTTC,CASSSGQGGYTF
NA,NA,TRBV10-3,TRBJ2-7,TGTGCCATCAGTGAGTCTCCGACAGGCCTAATACAGTACTTC,CAISESPTGLIQYF